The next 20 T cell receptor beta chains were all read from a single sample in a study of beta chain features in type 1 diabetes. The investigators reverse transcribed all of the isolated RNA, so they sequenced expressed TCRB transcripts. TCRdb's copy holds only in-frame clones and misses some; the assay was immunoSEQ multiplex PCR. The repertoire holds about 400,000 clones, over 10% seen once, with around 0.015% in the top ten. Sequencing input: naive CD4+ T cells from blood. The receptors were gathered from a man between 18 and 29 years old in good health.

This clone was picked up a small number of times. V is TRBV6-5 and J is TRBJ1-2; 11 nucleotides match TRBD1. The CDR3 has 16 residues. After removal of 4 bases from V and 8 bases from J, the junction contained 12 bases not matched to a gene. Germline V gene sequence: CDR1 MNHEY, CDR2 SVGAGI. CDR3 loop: CASSSYPGQGAKGYTF. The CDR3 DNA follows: TGTGCCAGCAGTTCCTATCCCGGACAGGGGGCGAAAGGCTACACCTTC.

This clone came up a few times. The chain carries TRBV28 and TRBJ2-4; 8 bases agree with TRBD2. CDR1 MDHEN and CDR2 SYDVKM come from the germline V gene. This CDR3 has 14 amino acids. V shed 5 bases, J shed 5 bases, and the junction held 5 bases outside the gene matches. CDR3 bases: TGTGCCAGCAGTACAGCGGGAGTTGAAAACATTCAGTACTTC. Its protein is CASSTAGVENIQYF.

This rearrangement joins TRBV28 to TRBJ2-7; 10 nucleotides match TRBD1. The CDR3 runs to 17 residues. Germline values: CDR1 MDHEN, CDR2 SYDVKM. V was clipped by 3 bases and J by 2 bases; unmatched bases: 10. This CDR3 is CASSFLFEGQGTYEQYF. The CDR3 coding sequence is TGTGCCAGCAGTTTTCTGTTTGAGGGACAGGGGACCTACGAGCAGTACTTC. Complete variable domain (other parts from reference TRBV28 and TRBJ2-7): DVKVTQSSRYLVKRTGEKVFLECVQDMDHENMFWYRQDPGLGLRLIYFSYDVKMKEKGDIPEGYSVSREKKERFSLILESASTNQTSMYLCASSFLFEGQGTYEQYFGPGTRLTVT.

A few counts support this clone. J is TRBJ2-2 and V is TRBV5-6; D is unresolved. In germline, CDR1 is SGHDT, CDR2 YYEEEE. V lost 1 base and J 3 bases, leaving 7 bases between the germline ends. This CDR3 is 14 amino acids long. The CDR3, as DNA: TGTGCCAGCAGCTTGAAGAGGTACACCGGGGAGCTGTTTTTT. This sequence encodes CASSLKRYTGELFF.

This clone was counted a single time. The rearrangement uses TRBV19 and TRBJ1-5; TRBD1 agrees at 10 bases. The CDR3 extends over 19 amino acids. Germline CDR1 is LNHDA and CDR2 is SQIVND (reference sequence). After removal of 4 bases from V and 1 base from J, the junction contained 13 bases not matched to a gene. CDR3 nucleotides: TGTGCCAGTAGTAAGGGGACAGGGGAGGAGGTACGGAGCAATCAGCCCCAGCATTTT. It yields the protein CASSKGTGEEVRSNQPQHF.

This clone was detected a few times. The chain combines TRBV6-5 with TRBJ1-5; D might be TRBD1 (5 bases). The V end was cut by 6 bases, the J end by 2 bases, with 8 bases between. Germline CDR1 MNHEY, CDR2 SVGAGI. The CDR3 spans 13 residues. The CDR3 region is CASRRGGNQPQHF. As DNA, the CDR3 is TGTGCCAGCAGGCGGGGGGGCAATCAGCCCCAGCATTTT.

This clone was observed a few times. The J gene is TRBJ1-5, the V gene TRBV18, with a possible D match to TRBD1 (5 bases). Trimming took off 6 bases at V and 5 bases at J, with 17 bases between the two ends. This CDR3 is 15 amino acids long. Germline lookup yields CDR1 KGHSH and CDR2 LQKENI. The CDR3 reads CASSPAAGEYQPQHF. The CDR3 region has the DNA TGTGCCAGCTCCCCCGCAGCGGGGGAGTATCAGCCCCAGCATTTT.

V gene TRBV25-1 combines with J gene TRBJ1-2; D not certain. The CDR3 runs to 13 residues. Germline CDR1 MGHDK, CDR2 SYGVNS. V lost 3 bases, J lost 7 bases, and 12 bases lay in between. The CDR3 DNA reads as TGTGCCAGCAGTGATATGATCCGGGGTGGCTACACCTTC. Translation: CASSDMIRGGYTF.

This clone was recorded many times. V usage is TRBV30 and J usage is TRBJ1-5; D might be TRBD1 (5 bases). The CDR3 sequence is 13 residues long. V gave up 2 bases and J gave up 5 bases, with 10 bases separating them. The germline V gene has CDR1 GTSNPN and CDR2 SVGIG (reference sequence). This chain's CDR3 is CAWSTAGYQPQHF. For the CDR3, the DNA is TGTGCCTGGAGTACGGCAGGGTATCAGCCCCAGCATTTT.

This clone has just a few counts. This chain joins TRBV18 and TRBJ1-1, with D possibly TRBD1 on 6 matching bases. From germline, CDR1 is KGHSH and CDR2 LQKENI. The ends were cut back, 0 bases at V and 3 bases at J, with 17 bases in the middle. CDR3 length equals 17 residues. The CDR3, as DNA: TGTGCCAGCTCACCACCCCGGGACACCCCAGGCGACACTGAAGCTTTCTTT. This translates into CASSPPRDTPGDTEAFF.

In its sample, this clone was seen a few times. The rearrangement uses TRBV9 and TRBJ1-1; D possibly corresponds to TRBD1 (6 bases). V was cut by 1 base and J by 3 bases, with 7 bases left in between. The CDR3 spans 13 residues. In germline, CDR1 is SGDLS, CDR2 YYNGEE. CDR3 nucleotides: TGTGCCAGCAGCGTATCAGGGGACACTGAAGCTTTCTTT. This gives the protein CASSVSGDTEAFF.

CDR3 bases: TGTGCCAGCAGTACCGACACCTACGAGCAGTACTTC. This translates into CASSTDTYEQYF. J is TRBJ2-7 and V is TRBV2; D unclear. Trimming removed 5 bases at V and 2 bases at J, with 7 bases between. The germline V gene encodes CDR1 SNHLY and CDR2 FYNNEI. There are 12 residues in the CDR3.

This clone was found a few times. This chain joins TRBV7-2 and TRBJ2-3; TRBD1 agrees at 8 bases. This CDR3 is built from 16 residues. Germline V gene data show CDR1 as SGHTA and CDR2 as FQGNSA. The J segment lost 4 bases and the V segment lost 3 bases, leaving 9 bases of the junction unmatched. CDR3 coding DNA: TGTGCCAGCAGCTTCTACAGGGGGTGGGCGGCAGATACGCAGTATTTT. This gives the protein CASSFYRGWAADTQYF. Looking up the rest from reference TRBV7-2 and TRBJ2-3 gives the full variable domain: GAGVSQSPSNKVTEKGKDVELRCDPISGHTALYWYRQSLGQGLEFLIYFQGNSAPDKSGLPSDRFSAERTGGSVSTLTIQRTQQEDSAVYLCASSFYRGWAADTQYFGPGTRLTVL.

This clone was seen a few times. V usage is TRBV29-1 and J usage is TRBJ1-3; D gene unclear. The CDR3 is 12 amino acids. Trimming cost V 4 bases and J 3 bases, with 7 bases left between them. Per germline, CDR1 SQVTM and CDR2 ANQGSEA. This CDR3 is CSVVTVGNTIYF. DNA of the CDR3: TGCAGCGTTGTCACAGTTGGAAACACCATATATTTT. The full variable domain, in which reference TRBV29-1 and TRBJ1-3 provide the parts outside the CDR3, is SAVISQKPSRDICQRGTSLTIQCQVDSQVTMMFWYRQQPGQSLTLIATANQGSEATYESGFVIDKFPISRPNLTFSTLTVSNMSPEDSSIYLCSVVTVGNTIYFGEGSWLTVV.

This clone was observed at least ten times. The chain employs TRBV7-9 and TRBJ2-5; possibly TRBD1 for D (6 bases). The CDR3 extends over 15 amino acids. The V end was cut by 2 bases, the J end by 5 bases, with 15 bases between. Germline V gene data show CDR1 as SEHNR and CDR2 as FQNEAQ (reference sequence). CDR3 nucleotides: TGTGCCAGCAGCTTAAACCCGACAGGTCGGGAGACCCAGTACTTC. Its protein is CASSLNPTGRETQYF.

The CDR3 is CAISEFLRGGQGNQPQHF. CDR3 nucleotide sequence: TGTGCCATCAGTGAGTTCCTTAGGGGCGGACAGGGGAATCAGCCCCAGCATTTT. This rearrangement joins TRBV10-3 to TRBJ1-5; 9 bases match TRBD1. Looked up from germline, CDR1 is ENHRY and CDR2 is SYGVKD. Losses at the gene ends were 1 base for V and 4 bases for J; bases not matched to a gene: 11. This CDR3 spans 18 amino acids.

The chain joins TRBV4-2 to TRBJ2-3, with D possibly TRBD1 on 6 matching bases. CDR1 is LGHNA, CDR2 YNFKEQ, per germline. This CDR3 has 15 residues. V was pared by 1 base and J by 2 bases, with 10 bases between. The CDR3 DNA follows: TGTGCCAGCAGCCAAGTTTTGGGGGCCACAGATACGCAGTATTTT. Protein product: CASSQVLGATDTQYF.

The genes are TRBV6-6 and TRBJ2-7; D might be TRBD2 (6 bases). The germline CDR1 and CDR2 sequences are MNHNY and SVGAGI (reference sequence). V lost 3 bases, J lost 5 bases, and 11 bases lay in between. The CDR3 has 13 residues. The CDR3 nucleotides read TGTGCCAGCAGTTATGCGGGACCGGACGAGCAGTACTTC. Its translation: CASSYAGPDEQYF.

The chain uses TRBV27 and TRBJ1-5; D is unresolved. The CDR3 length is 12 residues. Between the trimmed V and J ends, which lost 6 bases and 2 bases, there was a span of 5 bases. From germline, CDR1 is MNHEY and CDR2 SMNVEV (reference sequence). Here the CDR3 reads CASRGGNQPQHF. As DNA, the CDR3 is TGTGCCAGCAGGGGCGGCAATCAGCCCCAGCATTTT.

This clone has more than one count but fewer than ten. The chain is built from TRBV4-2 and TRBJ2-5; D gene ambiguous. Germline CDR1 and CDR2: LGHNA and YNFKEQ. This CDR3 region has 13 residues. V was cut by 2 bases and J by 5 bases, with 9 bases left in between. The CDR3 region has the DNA TGTGCCAGCAGCCAATCCCCACAGGAGACCCAGTACTTC. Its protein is CASSQSPQETQYF.